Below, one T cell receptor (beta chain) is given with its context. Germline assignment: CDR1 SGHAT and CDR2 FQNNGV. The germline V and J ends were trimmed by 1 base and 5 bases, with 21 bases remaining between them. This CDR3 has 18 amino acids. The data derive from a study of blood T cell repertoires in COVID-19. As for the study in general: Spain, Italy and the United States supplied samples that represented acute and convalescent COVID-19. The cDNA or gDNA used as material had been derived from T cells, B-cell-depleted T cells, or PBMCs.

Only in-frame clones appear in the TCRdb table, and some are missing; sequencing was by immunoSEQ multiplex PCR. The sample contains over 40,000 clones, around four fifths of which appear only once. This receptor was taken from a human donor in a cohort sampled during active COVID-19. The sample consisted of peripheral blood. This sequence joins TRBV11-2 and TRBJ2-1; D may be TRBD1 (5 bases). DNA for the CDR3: TGTGCCAGCAGCTTAGTCTCCGGGCAGGGTCGACCCGACAATGAGCAGTTCTTC. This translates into CASSLVSGQGRPDNEQFF.